A single sample is the source of the 2 T cell receptor beta chains below, sequenced in a study of T-cell reconstitution after alpha-beta-depleted transplantation in children (TCRdb year 2016). Library prep was done by PCR. Sequencing was carried out with an Illumina HiSeq 2500. TCR libraries were prepared with molecular barcoding, using unique molecular identifiers to normalize TCRbeta repertoire quantification. Using fastp at Q25 and MiXCR, TCRdb reprocessed the public reads and kept productive beta chains. One record per CDR3 amino acid sequence lists the most common genes and DNA. This sample comprises fewer than 150,000 distinct CDR3 sequences, more than 9.5% of them detected only once. The ten largest clones capture 24% of the sample. The treatment or condition label for this specimen denotes: allogeneic hematopoietic cell transplantation with graft depleted of TCRalphabeta T cells and CD19 B cells.

Source: PBMCs, mostly from graft donor cells, taken 180 days after TCRalphabeta/CD19-depleted stem cell transplant. The receptors were gathered from a girl under two years old who had a stem cell transplant for combined immunodeficiency, so the T cells may come from the graft donor.

This sequence joins TRBV20-1 and TRBJ2-5, with 9 bases that match TRBD2. The CDR3 is 15 residues long. Germline lookup yields CDR1 DFQATT and CDR2 SNEGSKA (reference sequence). V shed 0 bases, J shed 5 bases, and the junction held 7 bases outside the gene matches. CDR3 residues: CSARDGSGRRETQYF. CDR3 in DNA: TGCAGTGCTAGAGATGGTAGCGGGAGACGGGAGACCCAGTACTTC.

The J gene is TRBJ2-2, the V gene TRBV28; 8 bases map to TRBD1. The CDR3 has 15 amino acids. Germline lookup yields CDR1 MDHEN and CDR2 SYDVKM. Trimming took 10 bases from V and 5 from J; bases not matched to a gene: 12. CDR3 DNA sequence: TGTGCCACCTGCTCGGACAGGGAGAGAACCGGGGAGCTGTTTTTT. It yields the protein CATCSDRERTGELFF.